This TCR beta chain stems from a study of shared clonotypes between healthy human individuals. The study, taken as a whole, reports: Clonotypes that were shared across four donors made up around 4.6% of naive CD4 clonotypes. Naive subsets, compared against memory subsets, generally had larger estimated richness values.

On this clone itself: The antigen remains unidentified.

For sorted subsets, roughly 200 ng DNA per replicate equaled about 30,000 T cell genomes. This table comes from immunoSEQ multiplex PCR, and its TCRdb copy is limited to in-frame clones, with some not included. The table lists roughly 1,100,000 clones, roughly 80% of them singletons. Losses at the gene ends were 4 bases for V and 8 bases for J; bases not matched to a gene: 6. The CDR3 extends over 13 amino acids. From germline, CDR1 is SGHRS and CDR2 YFSETQ. This clonotype originated in a young man in good health. The chain recombines TRBV5-1 with TRBJ1-2; 9 nucleotides match TRBD1. The sequencing input was memory CD4+ T cells sorted from blood. Subset defined: CD45RA-negative fraction. CDR3 nucleotide sequence: TGCGCCAGCAGCGCCACAGGGGGCTGGGGCTACACCTTC. Residues: CASSATGGWGYTF.